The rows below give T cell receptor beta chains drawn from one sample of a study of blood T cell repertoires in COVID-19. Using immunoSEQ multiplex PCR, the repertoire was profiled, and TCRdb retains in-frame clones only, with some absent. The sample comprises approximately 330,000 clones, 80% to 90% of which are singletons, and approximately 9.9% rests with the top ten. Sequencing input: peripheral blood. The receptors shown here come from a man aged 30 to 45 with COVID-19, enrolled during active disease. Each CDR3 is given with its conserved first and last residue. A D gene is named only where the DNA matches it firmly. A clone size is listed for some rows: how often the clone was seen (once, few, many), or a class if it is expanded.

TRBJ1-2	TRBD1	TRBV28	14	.	TGTGCCAGCAGAGAGGGACAGAGAGACTATGGCTACACCTTC	CASREGQRDYGYTF
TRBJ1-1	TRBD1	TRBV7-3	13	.	TGTGCCAGCAGCCGACAGGGAAACACTGAAGCTTTCTTT	CASSRQGNTEAFF
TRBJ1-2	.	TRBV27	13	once	TGTGCCAGCAGACCTGACAGCTTCTATGGTTACACCTTC	CASRPDSFYGYTF
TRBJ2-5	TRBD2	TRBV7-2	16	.	TGTGCCAGCAGCTTCGGGGGGACTAGGGCGCGGGAGACCCAGTACTTC	CASSFGGTRARETQYF
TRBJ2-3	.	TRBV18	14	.	TGTGCCAGCTCACCACTGGAGTTCACAGATACGCAGTATTTT	CASSPLEFTDTQYF
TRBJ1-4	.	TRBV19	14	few	TGTGCCAGTAGTATTGGCACCTCTAATGAAAAACTGTTTTTT	CASSIGTSNEKLFF
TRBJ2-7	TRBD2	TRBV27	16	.	TGTGCCAGCAGCCCCCGGGGAGCGGGAAGGAGCTACGAGCAGTACTTC	CASSPRGAGRSYEQYF
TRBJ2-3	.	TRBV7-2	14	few	TGTGCCAGCAGTTTCGGCAGGGTTGGCGATACGCAGTATTTT	CASSFGRVGDTQYF
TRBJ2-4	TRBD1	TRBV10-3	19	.	TGTGCCATCAGTGAGACTTATCAACAGGGGGCGCAAACTTCGGACATTCAGTACTTC	CAISETYQQGAQTSDIQYF
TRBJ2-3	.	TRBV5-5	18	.	TGTGCCAGCAGCTTGGCAAACTTTTACTTTTCTAGCACAGATACGCAGTATTTT	CASSLANFYFSSTDTQYF
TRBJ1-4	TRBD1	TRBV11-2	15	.	TGTGCCAGCAGCTTTGGGACAGGGTCTGATGAAAAACTGTTTTTT	CASSFGTGSDEKLFF
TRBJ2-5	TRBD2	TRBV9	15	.	TGTGCCAGCAGCGTAGAACGCGGGGGAGGAGAGACCCAGTACTTC	CASSVERGGGETQYF
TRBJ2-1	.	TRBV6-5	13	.	TGTGCCAGCAGTTCCGGGACTCTCAATGAGCAGTTCTTC	CASSSGTLNEQFF
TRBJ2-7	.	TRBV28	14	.	TGTGCCAGCAGACCGACAGGGGAGGGCTACGAGCAGTACTTC	CASRPTGEGYEQYF
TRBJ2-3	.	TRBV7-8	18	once	TGTGCCAGCAGCTACCGGGATCGGGCCTTCGAGTTCACAGATACGCAGTATTTT	CASSYRDRAFEFTDTQYF
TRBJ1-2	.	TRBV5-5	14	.	TGTGCCAGCGGGAAAATGCAGGGTGACTATGGCTACACCTTC	CASGKMQGDYGYTF
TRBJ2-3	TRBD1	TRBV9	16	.	TGTGCCAGCAGCGTAAGGGACAGACCTAGCACAGATACGCAGTATTTT	CASSVRDRPSTDTQYF
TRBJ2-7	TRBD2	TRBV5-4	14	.	TGTGCCAGCAGAATCGCGGGGGGGGGTTCCGAGCAGTACTTC	CASRIAGGGSEQYF
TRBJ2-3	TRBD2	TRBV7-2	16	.	TGTGCCAGCAGCTTAGGACTAGCGGGATACACAGATACGCAGTATTTT	CASSLGLAGYTDTQYF
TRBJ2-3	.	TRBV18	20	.	TGTGCCAGCTCACCACCGGACGTTCTCGTCGTTACAGGGCCAAGAGATACGCAGTATTTT	CASSPPDVLVVTGPRDTQYF
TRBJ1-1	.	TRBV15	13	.	TGTGCCACCAGCACCGACTTGAACACTGAAGCTTTCTTT	CATSTDLNTEAFF
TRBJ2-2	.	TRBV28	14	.	TGTGCCAGCAGTTCGGCAGGGCAGAAAGGGGAGCTGTTTTTT	CASSSAGQKGELFF
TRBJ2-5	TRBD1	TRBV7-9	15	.	TGTGCCAGCAGCCCGTGGGACAGGGGGGAAGAGACCCAGTACTTC	CASSPWDRGEETQYF